This passage covers 17 T cell receptor beta chains from one sample sequenced in a study of response to subunit inactivated influenza vaccine. TCRdb itself ran the RT-PCR reads through MiXCR, one entry per CDR3 protein. The sample holds some 500,000 distinct CDR3 sequences, more than 15% seen once. The sample in question was CD4+ T cells sorted from PBMCs, obtained less than 30 months after vaccination. The receptor source for this set is a man between 45 and 75 years old who received an inactivated influenza vaccine.

This clonotype was observed a handful of times. V is TRBV12-3 or TRBV12-4 and J is TRBJ1-5; D gene unclear. The CDR3 consists of 16 residues. With 5 bases removed from V and 0 bases from J, the gap between germline ends came to 14 bases. This chain's CDR3 is CASSSSGKISNQPQHF. CDR3 in DNA: TGTGCCAGCAGTAGCTCCGGGAAGATTAGCAATCAGCCCCAGCATTTT.

The genes are TRBV20-1 and TRBJ2-5; D call uncertain. CDR3 size: 12 residues. V lost 5 bases to trimming and J lost 3 bases, with 10 bases between them. The germline gives CDR1 DFQATT, CDR2 SNEGSKA (reference sequence). CDR3 protein: CSAQVGKETQYF. The CDR3 DNA sequence: TGCAGTGCTCAGGTGGGGAAAGAGACCCAGTACTTC.

The table lists this clonotype with a few counts. The chain recombines TRBV6-1 with TRBJ2-6, with D uncertain. This CDR3 spans 16 amino acids. Germline V gene lookup returns CDR1 MNHNS and CDR2 SASEGT. Trimming removed 5 bases at V and 2 bases at J, with 13 bases between. CDR3 amino acids: CASSPPLATGANVLTF. The CDR3 DNA sequence: TGTGCCAGCAGTCCTCCTTTAGCTACTGGGGCCAACGTCCTGACTTTC.

The sample holds a few counts of this clonotype. This rearrangement joins TRBV10-3 to TRBJ1-1; TRBD1 might be the D (6 bases). The germline V and J ends were trimmed by 6 bases and 1 base, with 15 bases remaining between them. The CDR3 loop spans 15 amino acids. Germline CDR1 is ENHRY and CDR2 is SYGVKD. The CDR3 DNA reads as TGTGCCATCAGCAGCCCCAGGGGCGGGAACACTGAAGCTTTCTTT. It yields the protein CAISSPRGGNTEAFF.

This clonotype came up many times. This chain joins TRBV12-3 or TRBV12-4 and TRBJ2-3, with 7 bases matching TRBD2. V lost 6 bases to trimming and J lost 4 bases; unmatched junction nucleotides: 13. This CDR3 is built from 16 residues. CDR3 sequence (DNA): TGTGCCAGCAGCCGAGGACTAGGCCTTGGGGCAGATACGCAGTATTTT. The encoded protein is CASSRGLGLGADTQYF.

The rearrangement uses TRBV20-1 and TRBJ2-1; TRBD2 agrees at 10 bases. CDR3 length: 16 residues. CDR1 is DFQATT, CDR2 SNEGSKA, per germline (reference sequence). The trim removed 3 bases at V and 5 bases at J, leaving 10 bases unmatched. CDR3 protein: CSASSLRTSGNNEQFF. The CDR3 DNA is TGCAGTGCTAGTTCGCTTCGGACTAGCGGCAACAATGAGCAGTTCTTC.

The gene calls are TRBV15 and TRBJ2-3; D not resolved. CDR3 length equals 12 residues. Between the trimmed V and J ends, which lost 0 bases and 4 bases, there was a span of 2 bases. Germline loops: CDR1 LNHNV, CDR2 YYDKDF (reference sequence). The CDR3 DNA reads as TGTGCCACCAGCAGAGATCCAGATACGCAGTATTTT. Residues: CATSRDPDTQYF.

This clonotype turned up a few times. This sequence joins TRBV7-2 and TRBJ1-4; the D is unclear. The CDR3 is made up of 15 amino acids. Germline lookup yields CDR1 SGHTA and CDR2 FQGNSA. Trimming removed 0 bases at V and 8 bases at J, with 13 bases between. The CDR3 protein is CASSLATAGIEKLFF. CDR3 in DNA: TGTGCCAGCAGCTTAGCGACGGCAGGAATAGAAAAACTGTTTTTT.

This chain joins TRBV9 and TRBJ2-2; perhaps TRBD2 as D (5 bases). The CDR3 has 15 residues. The germline V gene encodes CDR1 SGDLS and CDR2 YYNGEE. The germline V and J ends were trimmed by 7 bases and 5 bases, with 18 bases remaining between them. The CDR3 DNA sequence: TGTGCCAGCGGCGAGGGTGGGAGAGGTACCGGGGAGCTGTTTTTT. It codes for CASGEGGRGTGELFF.

Ten or more counts support this clonotype. The V call is TRBV11-1, the J call TRBJ2-5; possibly TRBD2 for D (6 bases). The germline CDR1 and CDR2 sequences are SGHAT and FQDESV (reference sequence). V shed 5 bases and J shed 2 bases, with 15 bases lying between them. This CDR3 has 15 residues. The DNA for the CDR3 is TGTGCCAGCAGCCCCCATAGCGGCTCTCAAGAGACCCAGTACTTC. Protein product: CASSPHSGSQETQYF.

This clonotype was detected a few times. The gene calls are TRBV5-1 and TRBJ2-7; D possibly corresponds to TRBD1 (6 bases). Germline V gene lookup returns CDR1 SGHRS and CDR2 YFSETQ. Trimming left V 3 bases short and J 3 bases short, with 10 bases between. The CDR3 sequence is 13 residues long. The CDR3 DNA follows: TGCGCCAGCAGCTGGGACATTCTCTACGAGCAGTACTTC. It codes for CASSWDILYEQYF.

J is TRBJ2-1 and V is TRBV11-3; 11 bases align to TRBD2. This CDR3 spans 18 amino acids. The germline V gene has CDR1 SGHNT and CDR2 YENEEA. V lost 1 base and J lost 9; bases outside the gene matches: 14. CDR3 amino acids: CASSLGASGRPPESEQFF. Written as DNA, the CDR3 is TGTGCCAGCAGCTTAGGAGCTAGCGGGAGGCCCCCCGAATCTGAGCAGTTCTTC.

The V gene is TRBV12-3 or TRBV12-4, the J gene TRBJ2-4; D may be TRBD1 (6 bases). This CDR3 spans 11 amino acids. V lost 5 bases and J 15 bases, leaving 14 bases between the germline ends. CDR3: CASSGGHGRYF. In DNA, the CDR3 is TGTGCCAGCAGTGGGGGACACGGGCGGTACTTC.

This chain uses TRBV2 with TRBJ2-5; 9 positions match TRBD2. The length of the CDR3 is 15 residues. The V segment lost 5 bases and the J segment 6 bases; nucleotides outside the gene matches: 10. Per germline, CDR1 SNHLY and CDR2 FYNNEI. The DNA for the CDR3 is TGTGCCAGCAGTTTACTAGCGGGCCCGGGGAAGACCCAGTACTTC. This gives the protein CASSLLAGPGKTQYF.

The rearrangement links TRBV28 to TRBJ1-5, with D perhaps matching TRBD1 (5 bases). The CDR3 is 12 amino acids. Germline V CDR1 and CDR2: MDHEN, SYDVKM. V was cut by 7 bases and J by 11 bases, with 15 bases left in between. CDR3 in DNA: TGTGCCAGCATCGGGGGTGGCTTGTCCCAGCATTTT. Protein sequence: CASIGGGLSQHF.

On this clonotype: Sequence at one end of the junction differs from germline and may be a read error. The chain employs TRBV12-3 or TRBV12-4 and TRBJ2-1; perhaps TRBD1 as D (5 bases). The CDR3 is made up of 14 amino acids. The CDR3 DNA is TGTGCCAGCAGTTCCAGGACATCTGGAGCGCGACTGCTCTTC. Its translation: CASSSRTSGARLLF.

This clonotype was found a few times. The chain recombines TRBV7-9 with TRBJ2-3; maybe TRBD2 (6 bases). Trimming took 1 base from V and 1 from J, leaving 9 bases between them. Germline loops: CDR1 SEHNR, CDR2 FQNEAQ (reference sequence). The CDR3 is 15 residues long. CDR3 bases: TGTGCCAGCAGCTTAGGCGGGACTCGCACAGATACGCAGTATTTT. As protein: CASSLGGTRTDTQYF. The full variable domain, in which reference TRBV7-9 and TRBJ2-3 provide the parts outside the CDR3, is DTGVSQNPRHKITKRGQNVTFRCDPISEHNRLYWYRQTLGQGPEFLTYFQNEAQLEKSRLLSDRFSAERPKGSFSTLEIQRTEQGDSAMYLCASSLGGTRTDTQYFGPGTRLTVL.